This TCR beta chain emerged from a study of cytomegalovirus exposure and HLA in healthy donors. Worth noting for this clone: Its antigen is as yet unknown.

PCR used 60 Vbeta primers and 13 Jbeta primers. The protocol was immunoSEQ multiplex PCR, while the TCRdb copy is restricted to in-frame clones and leaves out a portion. The sample consists of 85,000 to 120,000 clones, around 82% of them appearing once. Study observations and caveats: The authors judged a highly shared variant cluster likely a sequencing artifact.

In germline, CDR1 is MNHEY, CDR2 SMNVEV (reference sequence). There are 15 residues in the CDR3. V was cut by 3 bases and J by 4 bases, with 15 bases left in between. This sequence was found in a man between 50 and 59 years old in good health and CMV-seronegative. The V call is TRBV27, the J call TRBJ1-2; D is uncertain. The specimen was PBMCs. The CDR3 loop reads CASSLTGSELYGYTF. CDR3 sequence (DNA): TGTGCCAGCAGTTTGACTGGGAGCGAACTCTATGGCTACACCTTC.